These 17 T cell receptor beta chains were all obtained from the same sample, sequenced in a study of molecular identifiers for immune sequencing clone quantification. TCRdb analysed the PCR reads with MiXCR anew, one entry per CDR3 protein. The sample lists about 320,000 distinct CDR3 sequences, 20% to 25% occurring once. The specimen sequenced was naive CD8+ T cells from blood, with Jurkat cell RNA spiked in. Subset in this sample: FACS-sorted CD8+CD4-CCR7+CD45RA+ naive T cells. Receptor source: a human donor in good health. Some libraries in this study had Jurkat cell RNA spiked in.

This clonotype was seen once. At one end the junction does not follow the germline gene, possibly because of a read error. The chain combines TRBV10-3 with TRBJ2-7; TRBD1 agrees at 7 bases. The CDR3 contains 16 residues. Germline V lookup: CDR1 ENHRY, CDR2 SYGVKD. The CDR3 DNA follows: TGTGCCATCAGTGAGTCGTTCGGGACAGATACCTACGAGCAGCACTTC. Translated: CAISESFGTDTYEQHF.

With respect to this clonotype: A much larger clonotype is one base distant, so this may be a read error. The V call is TRBV12-3 or TRBV12-4, the J call TRBJ1-4; D remains ambiguous. There are 15 residues in the CDR3. The V gene lost 4 bases and the J gene lost 8 bases, with 17 bases spanning the gap. CDR3 sequence: CASSSREAGREKLFF. The CDR3, as DNA: TGTGCCAGCAGTTCTAGAGAGGCAGGTCGGGAAAAACTGTTTTTT.

This clonotype was observed at least ten times. The J gene is TRBJ1-1, the V gene TRBV7-9; D is undetermined. V lost 3 bases to trimming and J lost 0 bases, with 5 bases between them. The CDR3 length is 13 residues. CDR1 and CDR2 (germline): SEHNR, FQNEAQ (reference sequence). The CDR3 bases are TGTGCCAGCAGCTTCTCCGTGAACACTGAAGCTTTCTTT. It yields the protein CASSFSVNTEAFF.

This clonotype was seen ten or more times. V gene TRBV6-6 combines with J gene TRBJ2-7; D uncertain. There are 11 residues in the CDR3. V lost 5 bases, J lost 7 bases, and 9 bases lay in between. Germline loops: CDR1 MNHNY, CDR2 SVGAGI (reference sequence). The CDR3 coding sequence is TGTGCCAGCAGTCCAGGCCCGGAGCAGTACTTC. Translation gives CASSPGPEQYF.

This clonotype was seen many times. The rearrangement uses TRBV7-9 and TRBJ2-1; 12 nucleotides match TRBD2. J gave up 2 bases and V 5 bases, and 4 bases lay outside the gene matches. The length of the CDR3 is 16 residues. Germline V gene lookup returns CDR1 SEHNR and CDR2 FQNEAQ (reference sequence). As DNA, the CDR3 is TGTGCCAGCAGCGGCGGACTAGCGGGACCCTACAATGAGCAGTTCTTC. The encoded protein is CASSGGLAGPYNEQFF.

For this clonotype: A read error may be the cause here, since a much bigger clone is one base away. Likely a read error: the CDR3 ends without its conserved phenylalanine or tryptophan. The J gene is TRBJ2-3, the V gene TRBV28; weak D call: TRBD2 (5 bases). Germline assignment: CDR1 MDHEN and CDR2 SYDVKM. V lost 4 bases to trimming and J lost 6 bases, with 11 bases between them. This CDR3 is 13 amino acids long. The CDR3 here is CASSSGLLDTQYL. CDR3 DNA sequence: TGTGCCAGCAGTTCGGGGTTATTGGATACGCAGTATCTT.

Details on this clonotype: A much larger clone differs by one base, so this may be a read error. The V and J genes are TRBV7-2 and TRBJ2-7; tentatively, D is TRBD1 or TRBD2 (5 bases each). CDR1 is SGHTA and CDR2 is FQGNSA in the germline V gene. CDR3 length equals 17 residues. The CDR3 region is CAGSLGRSRGSHYEQYF. CDR3 DNA: TGTGCCGGCAGCTTGGGTAGGTCGAGGGGCTCTCACTACGAGCAGTACTTC.

This clonotype occurred many times. The chain uses TRBV6-5 and TRBJ2-2; D is uncertain. The V and J ends lost 0 bases and 7 bases respectively, with 3 bases between them. Per germline, CDR1 MNHEY and CDR2 SVGAGI. This CDR3 is built from 12 residues. In DNA, the CDR3 is TGTGCCAGCAGTTACTCAGGCGGGGAGCTGTTTTTT. It translates to CASSYSGGELFF.

This clonotype showed up just a few times. The J gene is TRBJ2-3, the V gene TRBV21-1; TRBD2 was called by the table and not checked on the DNA. TRBV21-1 is noted as a pseudogene. The CDR3 has 18 amino acids. CDR3: CASSKEQKEGEPTDTQYF. DNA of the CDR3: TGTGCCAGCAGCAAAGAGCAAAAAGAGGGAGAACCCACAGATACGCAGTATTTT.

This clonotype was counted many times. The gene calls are TRBV5-1 and TRBJ2-1; 8 nucleotides match TRBD2. Germline V gene sequence: CDR1 SGHRS, CDR2 YFSETQ. The CDR3 length is 17 residues. V lost 4 bases to trimming and J lost 2 bases; unmatched junction nucleotides: 11. CDR3 in amino acids: CASSPSSGTRAYNEQFF. As DNA, the CDR3 is TGCGCCAGCAGCCCGAGTTCCGGGACTAGGGCCTACAATGAGCAGTTCTTC.

This clonotype has ten or more counts. The rearrangement joins TRBV9 to TRBJ2-5, with 7 bases aligning to TRBD2. V lost 0 bases and J lost 5; bases outside the gene matches: 10. The germline V gene has CDR1 SGDLS and CDR2 YYNGEE. This CDR3 has 16 amino acids. DNA of the CDR3: TGTGCCAGCAGCGTAGAAGGTCGGGGGGATTTTGAGACCCAGTACTTC. Translating gives CASSVEGRGDFETQYF. Full variable domain (rest looked up from reference TRBV9 and TRBJ2-5): DSGVTQTPKHLITATGQRVTLRCSPRSGDLSVYWYQQSLDQGLQFLIQYYNGEERAKGNILERFSAQQFPDLHSELNLSSLELGDSALYFCASSVEGRGDFETQYFGPGTRLLVL.

This clonotype occurred many times. The V gene is TRBV12-3 or TRBV12-4, the J gene TRBJ1-2; D is unclear. V was trimmed by 1 base and J by 6 bases, leaving 6 bases between them. This CDR3 contains 12 residues. CDR3 sequence (DNA): TGTGCCAGCAGTTTAGGGGTACATGGCTACACCTTC. The encoded protein is CASSLGVHGYTF.

This clonotype was recorded at least ten times. CDR3 nucleotides: TGTGCCATCAGTGAGTCTAGCGGGAGCCACGAGCAGTACTTC. Encoded protein: CAISESSGSHEQYF. The chain is built from TRBV10-3 and TRBJ2-7; 9 bases match TRBD2. Trimming took 0 bases from V and 5 from J; bases not matched to a gene: 2. Per germline, CDR1 ENHRY and CDR2 SYGVKD. The CDR3 contains 14 residues.

This clonotype was found many times. The V and J genes are TRBV7-9 and TRBJ1-1; TRBD1 might be the D (5 bases). The V end lost 1 base, the J end lost 7 bases, and 19 bases lay between the germline ends. The germline V gene encodes CDR1 SEHNR and CDR2 FQNEAQ (reference sequence). This CDR3 contains 16 residues. Written as DNA, the CDR3 is TGTGCCAGCAGCTTAGAAGGTTGGGCAGGGACCGATGAAGCTTTCTTT. This gives the protein CASSLEGWAGTDEAFF.

This clonotype has at least ten counts. The chain recombines TRBV4-3 with TRBJ2-7, with D perhaps assigned TRBD1 or TRBD2 (5 bases each). V dropped 1 base and J dropped 4 bases, with 14 bases sitting between them. The CDR3 has 15 amino acids. CDR1 is LGHNA and CDR2 is YSLEER in the germline V gene. CDR3 coding DNA: TGCGCCAGCAGCCAAGGGAGGCAGGGCGCATACGAGCAGTACTTC. This encodes CASSQGRQGAYEQYF.

The chain recombines TRBV4-3 with TRBJ2-7; D gene ambiguous. V lost 10 bases, J lost 3 bases, and 13 bases lay in between. This CDR3 has 12 residues. The germline V gene encodes CDR1 LGHNA and CDR2 YSLEER. The CDR3 here is CAIPNWGYEQYF. CDR3 nucleotides: TGCGCCATCCCAAACTGGGGCTACGAGCAGTACTTC.

This clonotype was counted only a few times. The chain joins TRBV20-1 to TRBJ2-1, with D possibly matching TRBD1 (6 bases). This CDR3 comprises 13 residues. Germline V gives CDR1 DFQATT, CDR2 SNEGSKA (reference sequence). The V gene lost 6 bases and the J gene lost 4 bases, with 13 bases spanning the gap. The CDR3 is CSADRTEYNEQFF. Written as DNA, the CDR3 is TGCAGTGCAGACCGGACAGAATACAATGAGCAGTTCTTC.